This is a list of T cell receptor beta chains from one sample in a study of T cell responses to AZD1222 COVID-19 vaccine. Generated by immunoSEQ multiplex PCR, the TCRdb table keeps only in-frame clones and is missing some. The sample contains 130,000 to 150,000 clones, around 91% of which appear only once. The sample was peripheral blood, taken on day 0 of AZD1222 vaccination. The receptors were gathered from an adult in good health. Both conserved end residues are part of each CDR3. Each record gives: V gene, clone size, J gene, D gene, CDR3 protein, CDR3 DNA. D genes are given only for firm matches. A clone size is listed for some rows: how often the clone was seen (once, few, many), or a class if it is expanded.

>TRBV10-3|.|TRBJ2-7|.
CAISEVDTYEQYF
TGTGCCATCAGTGAGGTGGACACCTACGAGCAGTACTTC
>TRBV4-3|once|TRBJ2-1|TRBD2
CASSRTSGSYNEQFF
TGCGCCAGCAGCCGGACTAGCGGATCGTACAATGAGCAGTTCTTC
>TRBV20-1|.|TRBJ2-7|.
CSASSRYEQYF
TGCAGTGCTAGTTCTCGGTACGAGCAGTACTTC
>TRBV11-2|.|TRBJ1-2|.
CASSLVGADGYGYTF
TGTGCCAGCAGCTTAGTAGGTGCGGACGGATATGGCTACACCTTC
>TRBV7-8|.|TRBJ2-2|.
CASSLIRLGELFF
TGTGCCAGCAGCTTAATACGGCTCGGGGAGCTGTTTTTT
>TRBV5-4|.|TRBJ1-2|.
CASSLAGRLGGYTF
TGTGCCAGCAGCTTGGCTGGCAGGCTGGGGGGCTACACCTTC
>TRBV4-2|.|TRBJ2-1|.
CASSQDPAVEQFF
TGTGCCAGCAGCCAAGATCCAGCGGTTGAGCAGTTCTTC
>TRBV29-1|.|TRBJ2-3|.
CSSPGSRGTDTQYF
TGCAGCTCACCCGGGAGTAGGGGCACAGATACGCAGTATTTT
>TRBV27|.|TRBJ2-7|.
CASSSGQYYEQYF
TGTGCCAGCAGTTCGGGTCAGTACTACGAGCAGTACTTC
>TRBV11-2|.|TRBJ2-7|.
CASSSPGAPGEQYF
TGTGCCAGCAGCTCACCCGGGGCCCCGGGCGAGCAGTACTTC
>TRBV6-2/TRBV6-3|once|TRBJ2-1|.
CASSYSWDTGTRFF
TGTGCCAGCAGTTACTCCTGGGACACAGGGACACGGTTCTTC
>TRBV4-1|.|TRBJ1-3|.
CASSHPGPGNTIYF
TGCGCCAGCAGCCACCCGGGACCTGGAAACACCATATATTTT
>TRBV28|.|TRBJ2-7|.
CASRPPGSSYEQYF
TGTGCCAGCAGACCGCCAGGGAGTTCCTACGAGCAGTACTTC
>TRBV29-1|.|TRBJ2-5|TRBD2
CSVGGLAGTETQYF
TGCAGCGTGGGGGGACTAGCGGGTACAGAGACCCAGTACTTC
>TRBV5-1|once|TRBJ1-1|TRBD1
CASSLSGTGSSNTEAFF
TGCGCCAGCAGCTTATCCGGGACAGGCAGCTCGAACACTGAAGCTTTCTTT
>TRBV28|.|TRBJ1-3|.
CASVARPSSGNTIYF
TGTGCCAGCGTGGCCAGGCCGAGCTCTGGAAACACCATATATTTT
>TRBV7-9|once|TRBJ2-6|TRBD1
CASSLIVTGFGANVLTF
TGTGCCAGCAGCTTGATTGTGACAGGGTTTGGGGCCAACGTCCTGACTTTC
>TRBV7-9|.|TRBJ2-7|TRBD2
CASRTTSGGDYEQYF
TGTGCCAGCAGAACGACTAGCGGGGGAGACTACGAGCAGTACTTC
>TRBV7-8|.|TRBJ1-6|.
CASSLEANSPLHF
TGTGCCAGCAGCTTAGAGGCGAATTCACCCCTCCACTTT
>TRBV7-2|.|TRBJ2-5|.
CASSSGETQYF
TGTGCCAGCAGCTCGGGGGAGACCCAGTACTTC
>TRBV7-2|.|TRBJ2-3|.
CASSTATRRTQYF
TGTGCCAGCAGCACCGCGACCCGTCGGACGCAGTATTTT
>TRBV5-4|.|TRBJ1-1|TRBD1
CASSSQPDRGRTEAFF
TGTGCCAGCAGCTCACAACCTGACAGGGGGCGTACCGAAGCTTTCTTT
>TRBV27|.|TRBJ2-1|.
CASSRAGGYNEQFF
TGTGCCAGCAGCCGGGCAGGAGGGTACAATGAGCAGTTCTTC
>TRBV12-3/TRBV12-4|.|TRBJ1-1|.
CAAPTARRGAFF
TGTGCCGCCCCTACCGCGCGTCGGGGAGCTTTCTTT
>TRBV6-5|.|TRBJ1-5|.
CASSRSDQPQHF
TGTGCCAGCAGCCGATCCGATCAGCCCCAGCATTTT
>TRBV7-6|.|TRBJ1-6|.
CASSLAADSPLHF
TGTGCCAGCAGCTTAGCGGCGGATTCACCCCTCCACTTT
>TRBV28|.|TRBJ1-3|TRBD1
CASRKQGARDTIYF
TGTGCCAGCAGAAAACAGGGGGCGCGAGACACCATATATTTT
>TRBV4-1|.|TRBJ2-7|TRBD1
CASSHPPGQDLYEQYF
TGCGCCAGCAGCCATCCTCCGGGACAGGACCTATACGAGCAGTACTTC
>TRBV5-5|.|TRBJ1-6|.
CASSSIAGAYNSPLHF
TGTGCCAGCAGTTCTATCGCAGGGGCGTATAATTCACCCCTCCACTTT
>TRBV9|.|TRBJ2-1|TRBD2
CASSAGLAESSYNEQFF
TGTGCCAGCAGCGCCGGACTAGCGGAGAGCTCCTACAATGAGCAGTTCTTC
>TRBV7-2|.|TRBJ1-1|.
CASSLSRGMNTEAFF
TGTGCCAGCAGCTTAAGTCGGGGGATGAACACTGAAGCTTTCTTT
>TRBV3-1/TRBV3-2|.|TRBJ2-1|.
CASSQEINSPFF
TGTGCCAGCAGCCAAGAGATTAATTCCCCCTTCTTC
>TRBV9|.|TRBJ2-1|.
CASSVSQGISINEQFF
TGTGCCAGCAGCGTATCACAGGGAATATCTATCAATGAGCAGTTCTTC
>TRBV9|.|TRBJ1-1|.
CASSVDWNTEAFF
TGTGCCAGCAGCGTAGACTGGAACACTGAAGCTTTCTTT
>TRBV6-2/TRBV6-3|.|TRBJ1-1|.
CASSYRAEAFF
TGTGCCAGCAGTTATCGTGCTGAAGCTTTCTTT
>TRBV7-9|.|TRBJ1-5|.
CASSSAASQPQHF
TGTGCCAGCAGCTCAGCCGCCAGTCAGCCCCAGCATTTT
>TRBV15|once|TRBJ1-5|.
CATSRDRGNDNQPQHF
TGTGCCACCAGCAGAGATCGGGGGAATGACAATCAGCCCCAGCATTTT
>TRBV5-4|.|TRBJ2-4|.
CASSPERAAKNIQYF
TGTGCCAGCAGCCCGGAGAGGGCAGCCAAAAACATTCAGTACTTC
>TRBV29-1|.|TRBJ1-2|TRBD1
CSVEDLTGRNGYTF
TGCAGCGTTGAAGACTTGACAGGGAGAAATGGCTACACCTTC
>TRBV7-3|.|TRBJ2-3|.
CASSASGGRADTQYF
TGTGCCAGCAGCGCCTCAGGAGGGCGAGCAGATACGCAGTATTTT
>TRBV7-2|.|TRBJ1-6|.
CASSWGGEMNSPLHF
TGTGCCAGCAGCTGGGGGGGGGAAATGAATTCACCCCTCCACTTT
>TRBV28|.|TRBJ2-2|.
CATKIYANTGELFF
TGTGCCACCAAGATCTATGCGAACACCGGGGAGCTGTTTTTT
>TRBV7-8|.|TRBJ2-5|.
CASSRPGGDRETQYF
TGTGCCAGCAGCCGGCCCGGCGGGGATCGAGAGACCCAGTACTTC
>TRBV15|.|TRBJ2-7|.
CATSSLGLAGRDYEQYF
TGTGCCACCAGCAGCCTTGGGTTGGCGGGCAGAGACTACGAGCAGTACTTC
>TRBV5-6|.|TRBJ2-3|.
CASNPRGWGKQDTDTQYF
TGTGCCAGCAACCCTCGGGGATGGGGAAAACAGGACACAGATACGCAGTATTTT
>TRBV7-9|once|TRBJ2-7|TRBD1
CASSPWTGTDEQYF
TGTGCCAGCAGCCCGTGGACAGGGACGGACGAGCAGTACTTC
>TRBV7-2|.|TRBJ2-7|TRBD2
CASSLESASGSYEQYF
TGTGCCAGCAGCTTAGAGTCGGCTAGCGGATCCTACGAGCAGTACTTC
>TRBV28|.|TRBJ2-7|TRBD1
CASSSLDRGWYEQYF
TGTGCCAGCAGTTCCCTTGACAGGGGGTGGTACGAGCAGTACTTC
>TRBV2|.|TRBJ2-3|TRBD2
CASETSGGALDTQYF
TGTGCCAGCGAAACTAGCGGGGGGGCCTTAGATACGCAGTATTTT
>TRBV7-9|.|TRBJ1-2|.
CASSHSLGGNYGYTF
TGTGCCAGCAGCCACTCGTTGGGGGGTAACTATGGCTACACCTTC
>TRBV5-1|.|TRBJ2-1|TRBD2
CASSFGLALGNEQFF
TGCGCCAGCAGCTTCGGACTAGCGTTAGGGAATGAGCAGTTCTTC
>TRBV10-3|.|TRBJ1-5|.
CAISEQGGQPQHF
TGTGCCATCAGTGAACAGGGAGGTCAGCCCCAGCATTTT
>TRBV3-1/TRBV3-2|.|TRBJ1-1|.
CASSQEGSGAFF
TGTGCCAGCAGCCAAGAGGGGTCGGGGGCTTTCTTT
>TRBV16|.|TRBJ2-7|.
CASSPRGYEQYF
TGTGCCAGCAGCCCCAGGGGCTACGAGCAGTACTTC
>TRBV6-6|.|TRBJ2-7|.
CASSLGLGRRSYEQYF
TGTGCCAGCAGCCTCGGTTTGGGACGCCGTTCCTACGAGCAGTACTTC
>TRBV19|.|TRBJ1-2|.
CASSIAGEDGYTF
TGTGCCAGTAGTATAGCAGGGGAAGATGGCTACACCTTC
>TRBV7-2|once|TRBJ2-3|.
CASSWASAGSDTQYF
TGTGCCAGCAGCTGGGCGTCGGCAGGGTCGGATACGCAGTATTTT
>TRBV7-8|.|TRBJ2-1|TRBD2
CASSLVGGTSGVYNEQFF
TGTGCCAGCAGCTTAGTAGGGGGAACTAGCGGAGTATACAATGAGCAGTTCTTC
>TRBV6-5|.|TRBJ1-2|TRBD1
CASSRDRGPLAF
TGTGCCAGCAGCCGGGACAGGGGGCCCCTTGCCTTC
>TRBV5-1|.|TRBJ1-2|TRBD1
CASSLGTGGQNGYTF
TGCGCCAGCAGCTTGGGGACAGGGGGTCAGAATGGCTACACCTTC